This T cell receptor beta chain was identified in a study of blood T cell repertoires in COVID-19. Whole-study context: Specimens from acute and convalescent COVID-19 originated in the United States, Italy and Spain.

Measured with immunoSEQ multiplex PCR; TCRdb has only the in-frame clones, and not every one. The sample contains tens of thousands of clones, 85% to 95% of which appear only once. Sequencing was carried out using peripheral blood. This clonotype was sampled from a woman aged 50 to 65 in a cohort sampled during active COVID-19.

CDR3 residues: CASNRDRVTDTQYF. Here the CDR3 DNA reads TGTGCCAGCAACCGGGACAGGGTAACAGATACGCAGTATTTT. This chain connects TRBV6-5 to TRBJ2-3, with TRBD1 matching over 9 bases. CDR1 is MNHEY, CDR2 SVGAGI, per germline. V dropped 7 bases and J dropped 3; count of bases not matched to a gene: 5. The CDR3 runs to 14 residues.